A single sample is the source of the 30 T cell receptor beta chains below, sequenced in a study of shared clonotypes between healthy human individuals. Generated by immunoSEQ multiplex PCR, the TCRdb table keeps only in-frame clones and is missing some. The sample contains some 1.5 million clones, roughly 96% of which appear only once. The specimen was naive CD4+ T cells sorted from blood. The sample's subset: CD45RA+ positively selected. These receptor sequences come from a man in his thirties or forties in good health.

The chain uses TRBV9 and TRBJ2-1; tentatively, D is TRBD2 (6 bases). Looked up from germline, CDR1 is SGDLS and CDR2 is YYNGEE. Trimming left V 5 bases short and J 5 bases short, with 17 bases between. The CDR3 consists of 15 residues. The CDR3 loop reads CASSLEGLVDNEQFF. CDR3 sequence (DNA): TGTGCCAGCAGTCTGGAGGGCCTAGTGGACAATGAGCAGTTCTTC.

CDR3 in amino acids: CASSPMLAGYEQYF. CDR3 DNA: TGTGCCAGCTCACCAATGCTAGCGGGATACGAGCAGTACTTC. The chain couples TRBV18 to TRBJ2-7, with 9 bases fitting TRBD2. CDR1 and CDR2 from the germline V gene are KGHSH and LQKENI. The CDR3 spans 14 residues. J gave up 4 bases and V 2 bases, and 3 bases lay outside the gene matches.

The rearrangement uses TRBV28 and TRBJ1-1, with D uncertain. Germline CDR1 and CDR2: MDHEN and SYDVKM. V was shortened by 6 bases and J by 6 bases, with 20 bases between the two germline ends. The CDR3 extends over 15 amino acids. The CDR3 bases are TGTGCCAGCAGGCCCGAGATCGGCGGGTCGGCTGAAGCTTTCTTT. Translating it yields CASRPEIGGSAEAFF.

The rearrangement uses TRBV14 and TRBJ1-2; D perhaps matches TRBD1 (5 bases). The ends were cut back, 6 bases at V and 7 bases at J, with 12 bases in the middle. Germline CDR1 reads SGHDN; CDR2 reads FVKESK. The CDR3 has 12 residues. Written as DNA, the CDR3 is TGTGCCAGCAGTTTCCGAGGGGCTGGCTACACCTTC. Protein sequence: CASSFRGAGYTF.

The CDR3 loop reads CASSLGALRGTYNEQFF. The CDR3 DNA reads TGTGCCAGCAGCTTAGGAGCATTGAGAGGGACCTACAATGAGCAGTTCTTC. V and J are TRBV7-6 and TRBJ2-1, with D perhaps TRBD2 (5 bases). V was trimmed by 1 base and J by 2 bases, leaving 15 bases between them. Germline CDR1 SGHVS, CDR2 FNYEAQ. The CDR3 has 17 residues.

Regarding this clone: Other DNA sequences within the sample encode an identical CDR3. The V and J genes are TRBV6-5 and TRBJ2-7; D unclear. The CDR3 has 15 residues. V was trimmed by 0 bases and J by 1 base, leaving 10 bases between them. Germline CDR1 reads MNHEY; CDR2 reads SVGAGI. CDR3 region: CASSYSWTASYEQYF. The CDR3 nucleotides read TGTGCCAGCAGTTACTCGTGGACGGCTTCCTACGAGCAGTACTTC.

The chain uses TRBV5-4 and TRBJ2-2, with 8 bases that match TRBD2. Germline assignment: CDR1 SGHNT and CDR2 YYREEE (reference sequence). The V and J ends lost 1 base and 5 bases, in that order; junction bases with no gene match: 4. CDR3 length equals 15 residues. This CDR3 is CASSLRAGDTGELFF. The CDR3 nucleotides read TGTGCCAGCAGCTTGAGAGCGGGAGATACCGGGGAGCTGTTTTTT.

The chain recombines TRBV6-5 with TRBJ2-1; TRBD2 matches at 8 bases. Germline V gives CDR1 MNHEY, CDR2 SVGAGI. With V trimmed by 7 bases and J by 10 bases, 9 bases remained unmatched. This CDR3 spans 13 amino acids. CDR3 sequence: CASTSAWTSEQFF. The CDR3 nucleotides read TGTGCCAGCACCAGCGCCTGGACTAGCGAGCAGTTCTTC.

On this clone: Other DNA sequences in this sample translate to the same CDR3. V and J are TRBV11-2 and TRBJ2-1; D uncertain. Germline V gives CDR1 SGHAT, CDR2 FQNNGV. V was clipped by 1 base and J by 6 bases, with 1 base between them. The CDR3 runs 11 residues. Written as DNA, the CDR3 is TGTGCCAGCAGCTTAGTCAATGAGCAGTTCTTC. Protein product: CASSLVNEQFF.

The rearrangement uses TRBV4-3 and TRBJ1-4, with unresolved D. V shed 5 bases and J shed 0 bases, with 16 bases lying between them. The CDR3 is made up of 17 amino acids. Germline CDR1 reads LGHNA; CDR2 reads YSLEER. CDR3 coding DNA: TGCGCCAGCAGCTATAGCATCCGTTTAGCAACTAATGAAAAACTGTTTTTT. It codes for CASSYSIRLATNEKLFF.

A single count supports this clone. The V gene is TRBV7-9, the J gene TRBJ1-4, with a tentative D call TRBD1 (6 bases). This CDR3 is 18 amino acids long. V lost 5 bases and J lost 0, with 19 bases in between. CDR1 SEHNR and CDR2 FQNEAQ come from the germline V gene (reference sequence). CDR3 sequence: CASSPGTSTGATNEKLFF. The CDR3 DNA is TGTGCCAGCAGCCCGGGGACATCGACCGGTGCAACTAATGAAAAACTGTTTTTT.

The chain joins TRBV10-1 to TRBJ2-5; weak D call: TRBD1 (5 bases). Deletions cut 5 bases from V and 2 bases from J, with 12 bases between. Germline lookup yields CDR1 WNHNN and CDR2 SYGVQD (reference sequence). The CDR3 extends over 14 amino acids. This CDR3 is CASSQDSYQETQYF. The CDR3 bases are TGCGCCAGCAGTCAAGACAGCTATCAAGAGACCCAGTACTTC.

This clone was found a few times. V and J are TRBV28 and TRBJ1-1; D is perhaps TRBD1 (6 bases). CDR1 and CDR2 (germline): MDHEN, SYDVKM. The length of the CDR3 is 13 residues. With 10 bases removed from V and 0 bases from J, the gap between germline ends came to 12 bases. The CDR3 DNA is TGTGCCATTAGGACAGTCTTGAACACTGAAGCTTTCTTT. Encoded protein: CAIRTVLNTEAFF.

The V call is TRBV14, the J call TRBJ2-4; tentatively, D is TRBD2 (5 bases). The CDR3 is made up of 12 amino acids. Between the trimmed V and J ends, which lost 5 bases and 9 bases, there was a span of 11 bases. Germline V gene data show CDR1 as SGHDN and CDR2 as FVKESK. In nucleotides, the CDR3 is TGTGCCAGCAGCTTCGGAGGTCTCATTCAGTACTTC. It yields the protein CASSFGGLIQYF.

V is TRBV27 and J is TRBJ2-7; unclear D gene. CDR1 and CDR2 from the germline V gene are MNHEY and SMNVEV (reference sequence). V dropped 4 bases and J dropped 6 bases, with 22 bases sitting between them. The CDR3 contains 16 residues. CDR3 nucleotide sequence: TGTGCCAGCAGTTCGAAAGTTTGGGCCGGAGTAGGCGAGCAGTACTTC. It specifies CASSSKVWAGVGEQYF.

The V and J genes are TRBV18 and TRBJ2-7; D is possibly TRBD2 (5 bases). The CDR3 is 14 amino acids. Deletions cut 0 bases from V and 6 bases from J, with 12 bases between. Germline assignment: CDR1 KGHSH and CDR2 LQKENI. The CDR3 nucleotides are TGTGCCAGCTCACCACCAGAGGGATTACGCGAGCAGTACTTC. Protein sequence: CASSPPEGLREQYF.

This clone was seen a handful of times. The chain employs TRBV28 and TRBJ2-2, with 9 bases aligning to TRBD1. CDR3 size: 17 residues. J lost 7 bases, V lost 2 bases, and 11 bases had no gene match. The germline gives CDR1 MDHEN, CDR2 SYDVKM. CDR3 region: CASSLLGTGSLSGELFF. The CDR3 coding sequence is TGTGCCAGCAGTTTACTTGGGACAGGGAGCCTGAGCGGGGAGCTGTTTTTT.

Regarding this clone: The same CDR3 also results from other DNA sequences found in this sample. V gene TRBV29-1 combines with J gene TRBJ1-5; D uncertain. The V gene lost 6 bases and the J gene lost 1 base, with 7 bases spanning the gap. The CDR3 spans 12 residues. Germline V CDR1 and CDR2: SQVTM, ANQGSEA. CDR3 region: CSVRESNQPQHF. CDR3 bases: TGCAGCGTACGTGAGAGCAATCAGCCCCAGCATTTT.

The genes are TRBV28 and TRBJ2-1; a weak D match, TRBD1 (5 bases). This CDR3 contains 16 residues. Between the trimmed V and J ends, which lost 7 bases and 2 bases, there was a span of 18 bases. Germline CDR1 reads MDHEN; CDR2 reads SYDVKM. The CDR3 nucleotides are TGTGCCAGCACTCAGGCGCAGGGTCTTACCTACAATGAGCAGTTCTTC. Protein: CASTQAQGLTYNEQFF.

This clone appeared once. The gene calls are TRBV7-2 and TRBJ2-3; 13 nucleotides align to TRBD2. The CDR3 is 15 amino acids. The V gene end was trimmed by 3 bases and the J gene end by 5 bases; junction bases not matched to a gene: 2. The V gene's germline CDR1 is SGHTA and CDR2 FQGNSA. CDR3 in DNA: TGTGCCAGCAGCTTCGGACTAGCGGGGGTAGATACGCAGTATTTT. As protein: CASSFGLAGVDTQYF.

The V call is TRBV25-1, the J call TRBJ2-3; D is tentatively TRBD1 or TRBD2 (5 bases each). The CDR3 runs 17 residues. With 3 bases removed from V and 2 bases from J, the gap between germline ends came to 18 bases. Germline lookup yields CDR1 MGHDK and CDR2 SYGVNS. The CDR3 spells CASSDPSLGRATDTQYF. For the CDR3, the DNA is TGTGCCAGCAGTGATCCCTCCCTGGGACGGGCCACAGATACGCAGTATTTT. Supplemented by reference TRBV25-1 and TRBJ2-3, the full variable domain reads EADIYQTPRYLVIGTGKKITLECSQTMGHDKMYWYQQDPGMELHLIHYSYGVNSTEKGDLSSESTVSRIRTEHFPLTLESARPSHTSQYLCASSDPSLGRATDTQYFGPGTRLTVL.

Regarding this clone: Other DNA sequences within the sample encode an identical CDR3. This sequence joins TRBV6-5 and TRBJ2-3, with a possible D match to TRBD2 (7 bases). V was clipped by 2 bases and J by 0 bases, with 9 bases between them. Germline CDR1 reads MNHEY; CDR2 reads SVGAGI. The CDR3 contains 15 residues. CDR3 protein: CASSYGGASTDTQYF. The CDR3 DNA sequence: TGTGCCAGCAGTTACGGGGGGGCGAGCACAGATACGCAGTATTTT.

The chain employs TRBV6-6 and TRBJ2-3; D gene uncertain. V shed 3 bases and J shed 1 base, with 8 bases lying between them. Germline loops: CDR1 MNHNY, CDR2 SVGAGI (reference sequence). The CDR3 contains 14 residues. The CDR3 loop reads CASSYGSGTDTQYF. The CDR3 region has the DNA TGTGCCAGCAGTTATGGGTCCGGCACAGATACGCAGTATTTT.

The rearrangement uses TRBV5-1 and TRBJ2-7; D uncertain. Trimming pared 4 bases from V and 5 bases from J, leaving 7 bases between. This CDR3 contains 11 residues. Germline CDR1 reads SGHRS; CDR2 reads YFSETQ. CDR3: CASSRTDEQYF. CDR3 DNA sequence: TGCGCCAGCAGCCGGACGGACGAGCAGTACTTC. Full variable domain (missing parts from reference TRBV5-1 and TRBJ2-7): KAGVTQTPRYLIKTRGQQVTLSCSPISGHRSVSWYQQTPGQGLQFLFEYFSETQRNKGNFPGRFSGRQFSNSRSEMNVSTLELGDSALYLCASSRTDEQYFGPGTRLTVT.

This clone was recorded once. This sequence joins TRBV20-1 and TRBJ1-1; D unclear. Looked up from germline, CDR1 is DFQATT and CDR2 is SNEGSKA (reference sequence). The CDR3 has 11 amino acids. V was clipped by 2 bases and J by 6 bases, with 7 bases between them. CDR3 coding DNA: TGCAGTGCTAGAATCGTCGCTGAAGCTTTCTTT. Amino acids: CSARIVAEAFF.

This chain links TRBV6-1 with TRBJ1-5; D not certain. Germline CDR1 is MNHNS and CDR2 is SASEGT. This CDR3 has 14 amino acids. V was cut by 3 bases and J by 3 bases, with 9 bases left in between. The CDR3, as DNA: TGTGCCAGCAGTGAGCCGGGATACAATCAGCCCCAGCATTTT. Its protein is CASSEPGYNQPQHF.

The chain joins TRBV5-1 to TRBJ2-7, with 11 bases identical to TRBD2. With V trimmed by 4 bases and J by 3 bases, 6 bases remained unmatched. This CDR3 region has 15 residues. Germline CDR1 and CDR2: SGHRS and YFSETQ. The CDR3 DNA is TGCGCCAGCAGCACGGGGACTAGCGGTTACTACGAGCAGTACTTC. Its translation is CASSTGTSGYYEQYF. Full variable domain (remainder filled in from reference TRBV5-1 and TRBJ2-7): KAGVTQTPRYLIKTRGQQVTLSCSPISGHRSVSWYQQTPGQGLQFLFEYFSETQRNKGNFPGRFSGRQFSNSRSEMNVSTLELGDSALYLCASSTGTSGYYEQYFGPGTRLTVT.

This clone showed up just once. One junction end does not reproduce the germline sequence, and a read error may be involved. V gene TRBV10-3 combines with J gene TRBJ1-3; 8 bases align to TRBD1. The CDR3 has 16 residues. CDR1 is ENHRY and CDR2 is SYGVKD in the germline V gene. The CDR3 bases are TGTGCCAGCAGTCGAGAGGGACAGGTCGCTGGAAACACCATATATTTT. Translation gives CASSREGQVAGNTIYF.

The CDR3 bases are TGTGCCAGCAGCCTTCTGACAGGGGGTGATCAGCCCCAGCATTTT. It specifies CASSLLTGGDQPQHF. The J gene is TRBJ1-5, the V gene TRBV7-8, with 9 nucleotides matching TRBD1. This CDR3 spans 15 amino acids. V lost 5 bases and J lost 5; bases outside the gene matches: 7. CDR1 SGHVS and CDR2 FQNEAQ come from the germline V gene. Based on the CDR3 plus reference TRBV7-8 and TRBJ1-5, the full variable domain is GAGVSQSPRYKVAKRGQDVALRCDPISGHVSLFWYQQALGQGPEFLTYFQNEAQLDKSGLPSDRFFAERPEGSVSTLKIQRTQQEDSAVYLCASSLLTGGDQPQHFGDGTRLSIL.

Worth noting for this clone: This same CDR3 is encoded by further DNA sequences in the sample. The chain combines TRBV2 with TRBJ1-3, with D maybe TRBD1 (5 bases). This CDR3 region has 14 residues. V lost 4 bases and J 0 bases, leaving 7 bases between the germline ends. Germline V CDR1 and CDR2: SNHLY, FYNNEI. The chain's CDR3 is CASSGGFSGNTIYF. For the CDR3, the DNA is TGTGCCAGCAGTGGGGGGTTCTCTGGAAACACCATATATTTT.